This entry lists 18 T cell receptor beta chains sequenced from one sample in a study of T cell responses to AZD1222 COVID-19 vaccine. Data came from immunoSEQ multiplex PCR; TCRdb stores just in-frame clones and leaves some out. Of 120,000 or so clones listed, approximately 90% were seen once; the top ten hold more than 2.5%. This specimen was peripheral blood, taken on day 0 of AZD1222 vaccination. The receptor source for this set is an adult in good health.

This clone occurred once. V gene TRBV5-4 combines with J gene TRBJ2-1; perhaps TRBD1 as D (5 bases). CDR1 SGHNT and CDR2 YYREEE come from the germline V gene (reference sequence). Trimming left V 1 base short and J 0 bases short, with 11 bases between. The CDR3 loop spans 16 amino acids. In DNA form, the CDR3 reads TGTGCCAGCAGCTTGAAGGGGAAAAGCTCCTACAATGAGCAGTTCTTC. Translation gives CASSLKGKSSYNEQFF. Looking up the rest from reference TRBV5-4 and TRBJ2-1 gives the full variable domain: ETGVTQSPTHLIKTRGQQVTLRCSSQSGHNTVSWYQQALGQGPQFIFQYYREEENGRGNFPPRFSGLQFPNYSSELNVNALELDDSALYLCASSLKGKSSYNEQFFGPGTRLTVL.

The chain employs TRBV6-5 and TRBJ2-1; the match to TRBD1 covers 9 bases. With V trimmed by 6 bases and J by 10 bases, 7 bases remained unmatched. The length of the CDR3 is 13 residues. The germline CDR1 and CDR2 sequences are MNHEY and SVGAGI. The CDR3 spells CASSRDRAREQFF. The CDR3 nucleotides are TGTGCCAGCAGCCGGGACAGGGCCAGAGAGCAGTTCTTC.

This clone was seen just once. This chain connects TRBV6-5 to TRBJ2-7; D is unclear. CDR3 size: 13 residues. In germline, CDR1 is MNHEY, CDR2 SVGAGI. With 2 bases removed from V and 0 bases from J, the gap between germline ends came to 5 bases. The CDR3 is CASSYGPSYEQYF. The CDR3 DNA sequence: TGTGCCAGCAGTTACGGACCCTCCTACGAGCAGTACTTC.

The V and J genes are TRBV10-3 and TRBJ1-1; D perhaps matches TRBD1 (6 bases). CDR1 is ENHRY and CDR2 is SYGVKD in the germline V gene. V lost 5 bases to trimming and J lost 1 base, with 17 bases between them. This CDR3 contains 16 residues. The CDR3 DNA sequence: TGTGCCATCAGTCCTTGGGGGCAGGGGCGGAACACTGAAGCTTTCTTT. Amino acid sequence: CAISPWGQGRNTEAFF.

This chain links TRBV5-6 with TRBJ2-3, with 7 bases matching TRBD2. Germline lookup yields CDR1 SGHDT and CDR2 YYEEEE. V trimming: 0 bases; J trimming: 5 bases; junction bases outside the gene matches: 6. CDR3 length: 15 residues. The CDR3 DNA reads TGTGCCAGCAGCTTGGAACTAGCGCGGGGAGATACGCAGTATTTT. It encodes CASSLELARGDTQYF.

Comment on this clone: Other DNA sequences in this specimen translate into the identical CDR3. The rearrangement joins TRBV20-1 to TRBJ1-2; D ambiguous. V lost 3 bases, J lost 6 bases, and 5 bases lay in between. Per the germline V gene, CDR1 is DFQATT and CDR2 is SNEGSKA (reference sequence). The length of the CDR3 is 10 residues. CDR3 in amino acids: CSARGDGYTF. CDR3 in DNA: TGCAGTGCTAGGGGAGATGGCTACACCTTC.

The rearrangement links TRBV7-2 to TRBJ2-6; TRBD1 matches at 7 bases. This CDR3 has 15 residues. Trimming at V came to 2 bases and at J to 2 bases, leaving 0 bases not matched to a gene. CDR1 and CDR2 (germline): SGHTA, FQGNSA. The CDR3 nucleotides read TGTGCCAGCAGCTTACAGGGGGCTGGGGCCAACGTCCTGACTTTC. This codes for CASSLQGAGANVLTF. Drawing the rest from reference TRBV7-2 and TRBJ2-6, the complete variable domain is GAGVSQSPSNKVTEKGKDVELRCDPISGHTALYWYRQSLGQGLEFLIYFQGNSAPDKSGLPSDRFSAERTGGSVSTLTIQRTQQEDSAVYLCASSLQGAGANVLTFGAGSRLTVL.

The CDR3 coding sequence is TGTGCCAGCAGCTTAGCGGCCCCCGGGGGCGGGGAGCTGTTTTTT. Protein: CASSLAAPGGGELFF. The chain is built from TRBV7-2 and TRBJ2-2; possible D gene TRBD2, 6 bases. The germline V gene encodes CDR1 SGHTA and CDR2 FQGNSA. The CDR3 has 15 amino acids. The V end lost 0 bases, the J end lost 7 bases, and 12 bases lay between the germline ends.

This chain connects TRBV4-2 to TRBJ1-1, with 9 bases that match TRBD1. This CDR3 region has 16 residues. V gave up 1 base and J gave up 3 bases; unmatched junction bases: 6. From germline, CDR1 is LGHNA and CDR2 YNFKEQ. CDR3 amino acids: CASSQGRDRVDTEAFF. The CDR3 nucleotides read TGTGCCAGCAGCCAAGGTAGGGACAGGGTGGACACTGAAGCTTTCTTT.

This chain links TRBV15 with TRBJ2-7, with D tentatively TRBD1 (5 bases). Per germline, CDR1 LNHNV and CDR2 YYDKDF (reference sequence). The CDR3 covers 13 residues. V lost 5 bases, J lost 3 bases, and 11 bases lay in between. The CDR3 nucleotides read TGTGCCACCAGCGCAGGCAGGGACTACGAGCAGTACTTC. Its protein product is CATSAGRDYEQYF.

This chain joins TRBV5-3 and TRBJ2-1, with D perhaps given as TRBD1 or TRBD2 (5 bases each). TRBV5-3 is an open reading frame, and its role is uncertain. Trimming cost V 3 bases and J 0 bases, with 13 bases left between them. The CDR3 consists of 16 residues. The CDR3 DNA follows: TGTGCCAGAAGCTGGGGGTGGAACACCTCCTACAATGAGCAGTTCTTC. The encoded protein is CARSWGWNTSYNEQFF.

The gene calls are TRBV7-2 and TRBJ2-2, with 8 bases fitting TRBD1. The ends lost 3 bases at V and 1 base at J; junction bases unmatched: 10. Germline loops: CDR1 SGHTA, CDR2 FQGNSA. CDR3 length: 18 residues. The CDR3 sequence is CASSFHSSGGLNTGELFF. CDR3 nucleotides: TGTGCCAGCAGCTTCCACTCTTCAGGGGGCTTGAACACCGGGGAGCTGTTTTTT. The whole variable domain, remainder taken from reference TRBV7-2 and TRBJ2-2, is GAGVSQSPSNKVTEKGKDVELRCDPISGHTALYWYRQSLGQGLEFLIYFQGNSAPDKSGLPSDRFSAERTGGSVSTLTIQRTQQEDSAVYLCASSFHSSGGLNTGELFFGEGSRLTVL.

V usage is TRBV5-1 and J usage is TRBJ1-1; D might be TRBD1 (5 bases). V was clipped by 0 bases and J by 3 bases, with 12 bases between them. CDR1 SGHRS and CDR2 YFSETQ come from the germline V gene. The CDR3 is 15 residues long. The CDR3 reads CASSLVAGFDTEAFF. Here the CDR3 DNA reads TGCGCCAGCAGCTTGGTAGCAGGGTTTGACACTGAAGCTTTCTTT.

The CDR3 reads CASSYTDEQFF. The CDR3 DNA sequence: TGTGCCAGCAGCTATACGGATGAGCAGTTCTTC. This chain uses TRBV7-2 with TRBJ2-1, with no clear D. Trimming removed 4 bases from V and 8 bases from J, with 6 bases in between. Germline V CDR1 and CDR2: SGHTA, FQGNSA. This CDR3 has 11 amino acids.

The rearrangement links TRBV5-6 to TRBJ2-5; 11 nucleotides align to TRBD1. The CDR3 is 14 amino acids. V shed 4 bases and J 5 bases; nucleotides not matched to a gene: 4. CDR1 is SGHDT, CDR2 YYEEEE, per germline. In DNA, the CDR3 is TGTGCCAGCAGCCACGGACAGGGGGCTGAGACCCAGTACTTC. It translates to CASSHGQGAETQYF.

The chain has TRBV2 and TRBJ1-6; D possibly corresponds to TRBD1 (5 bases). V dropped 7 bases and J dropped 8 bases, with 15 bases sitting between them. This CDR3 comprises 14 residues. The germline gives CDR1 SNHLY, CDR2 FYNNEI. CDR3 residues: CASTGTGGDSPLHF. The CDR3 DNA is TGTGCCAGCACTGGGACGGGGGGGGATTCACCCCTCCACTTT.

The chain links TRBV7-9 to TRBJ2-7, with D hard to call. This CDR3 is 13 amino acids long. V was shortened by 5 bases and J by 3 bases, with 11 bases between the two germline ends. Germline CDR1 and CDR2: SEHNR and FQNEAQ (reference sequence). In nucleotides, the CDR3 is TGTGCCAGCAGCCGCCCAGGAAGCTACGAGCAGTACTTC. It is translated as CASSRPGSYEQYF.

This chain joins TRBV5-4 and TRBJ2-7, with D possibly TRBD2 on 6 matching bases. Germline V gene lookup returns CDR1 SGHNT and CDR2 YYREEE (reference sequence). This CDR3 has 14 residues. V dropped 4 bases and J dropped 0 bases, with 11 bases sitting between them. Here the CDR3 DNA reads TGTGCCAGCAGCGCGGCTAGCGTCTCCTACGAGCAGTACTTC. Translated, it gives CASSAASVSYEQYF.